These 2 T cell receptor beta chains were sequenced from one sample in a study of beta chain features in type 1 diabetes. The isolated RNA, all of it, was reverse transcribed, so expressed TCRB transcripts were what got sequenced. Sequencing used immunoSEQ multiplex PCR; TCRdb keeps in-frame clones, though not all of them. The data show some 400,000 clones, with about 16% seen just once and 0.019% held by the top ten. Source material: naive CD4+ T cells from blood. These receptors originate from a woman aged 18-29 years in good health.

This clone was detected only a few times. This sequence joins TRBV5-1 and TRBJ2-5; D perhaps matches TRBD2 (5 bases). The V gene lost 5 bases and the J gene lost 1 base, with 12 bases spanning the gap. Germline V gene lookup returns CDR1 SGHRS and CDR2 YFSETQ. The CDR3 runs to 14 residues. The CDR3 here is CASSNGLAQETQYF. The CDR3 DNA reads TGCGCCAGCAGTAACGGACTGGCCCAAGAGACCCAGTACTTC.

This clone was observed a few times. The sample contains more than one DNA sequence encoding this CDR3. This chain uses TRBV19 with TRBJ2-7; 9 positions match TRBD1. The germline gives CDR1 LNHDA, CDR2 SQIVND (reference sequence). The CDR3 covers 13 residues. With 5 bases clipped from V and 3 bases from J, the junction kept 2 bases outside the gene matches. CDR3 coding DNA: TGTGCCAGTAGTCGGGACAGGGACTACGAGCAGTACTTC. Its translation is CASSRDRDYEQYF. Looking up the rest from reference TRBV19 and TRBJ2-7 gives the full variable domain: DGGITQSPKYLFRKEGQNVTLSCEQNLNHDAMYWYRQDPGQGLRLIYYSQIVNDFQKGDIAEGYSVSREKKESFPLTVTSAQKNPTAFYLCASSRDRDYEQYFGPGTRLTVT.